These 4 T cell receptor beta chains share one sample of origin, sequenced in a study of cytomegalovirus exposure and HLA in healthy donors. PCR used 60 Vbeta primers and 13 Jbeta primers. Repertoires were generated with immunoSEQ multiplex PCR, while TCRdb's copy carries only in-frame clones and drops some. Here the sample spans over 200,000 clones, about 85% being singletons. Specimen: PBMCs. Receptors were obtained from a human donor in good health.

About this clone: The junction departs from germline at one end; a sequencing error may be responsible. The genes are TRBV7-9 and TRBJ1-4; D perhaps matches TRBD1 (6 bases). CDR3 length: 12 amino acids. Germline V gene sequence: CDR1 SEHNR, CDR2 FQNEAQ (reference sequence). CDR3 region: CSSRGAGEKLFF. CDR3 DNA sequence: TGTTCCAGCAGGGGCGCGGGGGAAAAACTGTTTTTT.

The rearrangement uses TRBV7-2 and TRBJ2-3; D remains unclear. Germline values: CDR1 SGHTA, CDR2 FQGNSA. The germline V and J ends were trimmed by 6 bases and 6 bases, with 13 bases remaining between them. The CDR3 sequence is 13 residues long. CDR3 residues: CASRLPGRDTQYF. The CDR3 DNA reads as TGTGCCAGCAGACTCCCAGGTCGGGATACGCAGTATTTT.

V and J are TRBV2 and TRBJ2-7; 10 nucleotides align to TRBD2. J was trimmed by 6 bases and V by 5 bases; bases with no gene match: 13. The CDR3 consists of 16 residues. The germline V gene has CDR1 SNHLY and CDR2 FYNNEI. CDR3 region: CASSLSGRASSSEQYF. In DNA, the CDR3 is TGTGCCAGCAGTCTCAGCGGGAGGGCCTCCAGTTCCGAGCAGTACTTC.

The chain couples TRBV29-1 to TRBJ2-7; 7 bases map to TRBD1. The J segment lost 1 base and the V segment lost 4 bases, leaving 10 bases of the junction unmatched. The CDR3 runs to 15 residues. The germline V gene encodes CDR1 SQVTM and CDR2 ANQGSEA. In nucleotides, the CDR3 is TGCAGCGTTGCGGGTGTGGGACAGTTGTCCTACGAGCAGTACTTC. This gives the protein CSVAGVGQLSYEQYF.